The clone carrying this T cell receptor (beta chain) was observed a single time. Its specificity is not known. The data were taken from a study of vaccination and CD4 T cells after COVID-19. Study conclusions and caveats: The appearance of a median 86.3% of reactive clones in convalescent patients occurred only post-vaccination.

The sample's treatment: approximately nine-day PBMC culture with coronavirus spike peptide pools or control peptides (ViraFEST assay). Germline V gives CDR1 KGHDR, CDR2 SFDVKD. V shed 3 bases and J 5 bases; nucleotides not matched to a gene: 11. This CDR3 comprises 16 residues. The Oncomine TCR Beta short-read assay was applied to DNA of cultured CD4+ T cells. TCRdb passed the PCR reads through MiXCR, listing each CDR3 protein once. Among over 10,000 distinct CDR3 sequences listed, 44% were seen once. Sequences were obtained from cultured CD4+ T cells from blood. This sequence originates from a human donor with COVID-19. The V gene is TRBV24-1, the J gene TRBJ2-5, with TRBD2 matching over 7 bases. The CDR3 region has the DNA TGTGCCACCAGTGATCCGTCTCAGCGGGGCGCTGAGACCCAGTACTTC. This gives the protein CATSDPSQRGAETQYF.